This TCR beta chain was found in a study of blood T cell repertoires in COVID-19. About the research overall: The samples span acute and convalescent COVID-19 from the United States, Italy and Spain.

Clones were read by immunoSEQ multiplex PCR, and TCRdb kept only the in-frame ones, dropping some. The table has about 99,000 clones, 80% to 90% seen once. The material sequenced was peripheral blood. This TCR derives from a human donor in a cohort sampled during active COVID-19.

The CDR3 bases are TGCAGCGTTGGGACAGGGGCCGGGCTTATCCGCTACACCTTC. As protein: CSVGTGAGLIRYTF. The chain employs TRBV29-1 and TRBJ1-2; the match to TRBD1 covers 9 bases. The CDR3 has 14 residues. Germline values: CDR1 SQVTM, CDR2 ANQGSEA. J lost 9 bases, V lost 4 bases, and 12 bases had no gene match.